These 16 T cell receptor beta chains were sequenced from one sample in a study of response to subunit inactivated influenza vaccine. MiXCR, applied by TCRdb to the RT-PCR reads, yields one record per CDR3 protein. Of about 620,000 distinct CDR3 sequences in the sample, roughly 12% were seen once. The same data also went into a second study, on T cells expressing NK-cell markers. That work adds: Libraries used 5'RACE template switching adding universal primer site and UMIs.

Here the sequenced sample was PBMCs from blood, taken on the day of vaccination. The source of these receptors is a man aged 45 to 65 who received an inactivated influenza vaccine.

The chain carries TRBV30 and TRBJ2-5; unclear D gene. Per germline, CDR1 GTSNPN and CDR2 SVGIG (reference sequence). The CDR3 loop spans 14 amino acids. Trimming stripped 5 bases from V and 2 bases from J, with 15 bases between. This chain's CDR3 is CAWAGNTLQETQYF. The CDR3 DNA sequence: TGTGCCTGGGCCGGTAATACCTTACAAGAGACCCAGTACTTC. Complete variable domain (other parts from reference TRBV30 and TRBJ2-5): SQTIHQWPATLVQPVGSPLSLECTVEGTSNPNLYWYRQAAGRGLQLLFYSVGIGQISSEVPQNLSASRPQDRQFILSSKKLLLSDSGFYLCAWAGNTLQETQYFGPGTRLLVL.

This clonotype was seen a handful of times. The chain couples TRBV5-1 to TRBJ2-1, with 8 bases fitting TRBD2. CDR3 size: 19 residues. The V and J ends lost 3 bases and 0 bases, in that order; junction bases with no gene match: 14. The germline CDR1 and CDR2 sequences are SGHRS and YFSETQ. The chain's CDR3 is CASSSFPGLEGSSYNEQFF. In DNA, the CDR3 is TGCGCCAGCAGCTCTTTCCCGGGACTAGAAGGGAGCTCCTACAATGAGCAGTTCTTC.

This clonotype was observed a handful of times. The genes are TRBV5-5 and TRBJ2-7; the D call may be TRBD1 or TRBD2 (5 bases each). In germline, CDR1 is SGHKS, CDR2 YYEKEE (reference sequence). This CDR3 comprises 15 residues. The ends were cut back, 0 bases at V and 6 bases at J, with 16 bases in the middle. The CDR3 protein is CASSLVRGRLSEQYF. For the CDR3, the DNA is TGTGCCAGCAGCTTGGTAAGGGGACGCCTGTCCGAGCAGTACTTC.

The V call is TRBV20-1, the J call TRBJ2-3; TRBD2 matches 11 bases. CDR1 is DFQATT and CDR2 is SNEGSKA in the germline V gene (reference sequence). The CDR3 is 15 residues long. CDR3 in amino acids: CSPIRTSGSTDTQYF. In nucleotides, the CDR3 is TGCAGCCCTATACGGACTAGCGGGAGCACAGATACGCAGTATTTT.

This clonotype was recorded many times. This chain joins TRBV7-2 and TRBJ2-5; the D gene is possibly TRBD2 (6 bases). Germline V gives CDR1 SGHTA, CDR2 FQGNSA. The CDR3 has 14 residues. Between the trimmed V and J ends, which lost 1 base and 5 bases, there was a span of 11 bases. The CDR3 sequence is CASSLGPRGETQYF. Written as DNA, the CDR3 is TGTGCCAGCAGCTTAGGTCCCCGGGGGGAGACCCAGTACTTC.

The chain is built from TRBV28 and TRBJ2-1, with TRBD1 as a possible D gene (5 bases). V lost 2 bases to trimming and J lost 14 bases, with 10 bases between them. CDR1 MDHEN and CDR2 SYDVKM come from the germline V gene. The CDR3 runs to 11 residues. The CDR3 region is CASSLRQGKFF. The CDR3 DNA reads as TGTGCCAGCAGTTTACGGCAGGGAAAGTTCTTC.

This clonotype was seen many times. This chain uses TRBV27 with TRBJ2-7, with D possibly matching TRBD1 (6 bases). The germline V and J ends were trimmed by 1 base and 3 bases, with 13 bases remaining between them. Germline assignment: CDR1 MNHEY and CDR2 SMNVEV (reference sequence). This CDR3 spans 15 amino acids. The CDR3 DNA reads TGTGCCAGCAGTTTATTCCCGGGACAAAGCTACGAGCAGTACTTC. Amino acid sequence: CASSLFPGQSYEQYF.

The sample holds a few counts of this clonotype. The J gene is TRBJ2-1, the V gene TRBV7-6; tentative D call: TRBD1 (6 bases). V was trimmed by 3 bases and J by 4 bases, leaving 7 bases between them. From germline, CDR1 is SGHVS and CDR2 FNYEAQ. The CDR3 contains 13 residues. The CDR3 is CASSFGQYNEQFF. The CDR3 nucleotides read TGTGCCAGCAGCTTCGGACAGTACAATGAGCAGTTCTTC.

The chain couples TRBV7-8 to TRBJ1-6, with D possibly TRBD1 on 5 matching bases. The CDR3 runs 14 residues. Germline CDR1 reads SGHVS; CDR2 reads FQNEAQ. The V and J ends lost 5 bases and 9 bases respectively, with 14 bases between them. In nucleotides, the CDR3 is TGTGCCAGCAGCCCCGGGACTCTGGGTTCACCCCTCCACTTT. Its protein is CASSPGTLGSPLHF.

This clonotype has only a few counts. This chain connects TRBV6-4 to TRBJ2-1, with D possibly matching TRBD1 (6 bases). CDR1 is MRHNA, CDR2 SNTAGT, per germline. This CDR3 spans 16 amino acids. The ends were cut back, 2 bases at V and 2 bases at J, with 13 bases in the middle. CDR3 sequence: CASSDRGRTAYNEQFF. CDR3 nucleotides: TGTGCCAGCAGTGACCGTGGCCGGACAGCCTACAATGAGCAGTTCTTC.

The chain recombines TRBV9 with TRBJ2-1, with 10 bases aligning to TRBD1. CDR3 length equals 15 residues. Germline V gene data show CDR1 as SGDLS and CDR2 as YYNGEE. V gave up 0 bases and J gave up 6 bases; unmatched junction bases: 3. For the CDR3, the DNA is TGTGCCAGCAGCGTAGTCGGGACAGGGGTCAATGAGCAGTTCTTC. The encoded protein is CASSVVGTGVNEQFF.

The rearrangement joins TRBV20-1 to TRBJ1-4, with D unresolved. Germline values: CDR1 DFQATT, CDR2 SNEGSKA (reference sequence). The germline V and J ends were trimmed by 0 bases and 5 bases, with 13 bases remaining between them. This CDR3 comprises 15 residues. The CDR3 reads CSARDMPLGNEKLFF. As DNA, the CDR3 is TGCAGTGCTAGAGATATGCCCTTGGGAAATGAAAAACTGTTTTTT.

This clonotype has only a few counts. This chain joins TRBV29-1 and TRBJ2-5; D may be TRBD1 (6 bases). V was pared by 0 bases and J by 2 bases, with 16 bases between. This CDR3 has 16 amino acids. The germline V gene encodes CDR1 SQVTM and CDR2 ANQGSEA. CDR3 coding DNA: TGCAGCGTTGAAGATCAAGACAGGTCGTTGCAAGAGACCCAGTACTTC. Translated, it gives CSVEDQDRSLQETQYF.

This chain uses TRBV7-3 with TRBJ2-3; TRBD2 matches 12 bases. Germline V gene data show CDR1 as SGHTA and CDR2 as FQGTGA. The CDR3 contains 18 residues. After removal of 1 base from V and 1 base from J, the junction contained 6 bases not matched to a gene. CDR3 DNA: TGTGCCAGCAGCTTAAGACTAGCGGGAGACCCCGGCACAGATACGCAGTATTTT. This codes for CASSLRLAGDPGTDTQYF.

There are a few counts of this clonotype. CDR3 in DNA: TGTGCCAGCAGTGGACTGTACACTGAAGCTTTCTTT. Its protein is CASSGLYTEAFF. The V and J genes are TRBV12-3 or TRBV12-4 and TRBJ1-1; D is uncertain. The CDR3 spans 12 residues. V was trimmed by 5 bases and J by 3 bases, leaving 7 bases between them.

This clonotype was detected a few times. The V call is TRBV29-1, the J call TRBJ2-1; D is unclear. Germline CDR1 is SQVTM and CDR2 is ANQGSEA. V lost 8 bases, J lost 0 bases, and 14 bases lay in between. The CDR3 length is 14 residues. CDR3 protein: CSSTTPSSYNEQFF. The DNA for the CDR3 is TGCAGCTCCACAACACCGAGCTCCTACAATGAGCAGTTCTTC.